The clone carrying this TCR beta chain was counted once. The sample carries other DNA sequences with the same CDR3. Germline V lookup: CDR1 SNHLY, CDR2 FYNNEI. The CDR3 runs 15 residues. The trim removed 4 bases at V and 4 bases at J, leaving 6 bases unmatched. This record belongs to a study of blood T cell repertoires in COVID-19. Across the study: Sites across the United States, Italy and Spain contributed samples from acute and convalescent COVID-19.

In the original processing: Estimated nucleated cell counts came from reference gene primer amplification. Profiled with immunoSEQ multiplex PCR; TCRdb holds only in-frame clones, not every one. V and J calls and clone size are given by that table; D and trimming were obtained from the DNA. The sample shows approximately 35,000 clones, 65% to 90% of them seen only once. Sequenced: peripheral blood. The clonotype originates from an elderly man with active COVID-19. V gene TRBV2 combines with J gene TRBJ2-7, with 11 positions matching TRBD1. This CDR3 is CASSGGQGAYYEQYF. For the CDR3, the DNA is TGTGCCAGCAGTGGAGGACAGGGGGCGTATTACGAGCAGTACTTC.